The 15 T cell receptor beta chains below were found in one sample sequenced in a study of patients and donors after allogeneic stem cell transplantation. Via MiXCR, TCRdb re-called the RT-PCR reads, giving one row per CDR3 protein. The data contain 200,000 to 250,000 distinct CDR3 sequences, around two fifths of them seen just once; the ten biggest clones take up 11%. Sequencing was performed on blood, either unsorted or a sorted T cell fraction (not recorded which). Receptors were obtained from a human donor who was either an allogeneic HSCT recipient or a stem cell or donor lymphocyte infusion donor (not recorded which). It is not recorded whose cells these are; they may come from a transplant donor.

The chain combines TRBV7-2 with TRBJ1-3; no definite D call. Germline-derived CDR1 and CDR2 are SGHTA and FQGNSA. Trimming took off 1 base at V and 1 base at J, with 5 bases between the two ends. This CDR3 contains 14 residues. The CDR3 DNA reads as TGTGCCAGCAGCTTAGACAAATCTGGAAACACCATATATTTT. Translated: CASSLDKSGNTIYF.

This clonotype was found once. The rearrangement links TRBV9 to TRBJ2-7, with TRBD2 identical over 11 bases. Germline V lookup: CDR1 SGDLS, CDR2 YYNGEE. Unmatched junction bases numbered 7, after V lost 6 bases and J lost 5 bases. CDR3 size: 14 residues. The CDR3 bases are TGTGCCAGCAATAGCGGGGGGGCGGCTGACGAGCAGTACTTC. Protein: CASNSGGAADEQYF.

The chain links TRBV18 to TRBJ2-1, with D perhaps matching TRBD1 or TRBD2 (6 bases each). The germline V gene encodes CDR1 KGHSH and CDR2 LQKENI. The germline V and J ends were trimmed by 0 bases and 6 bases, with 21 bases remaining between them. This CDR3 has 18 amino acids. The CDR3, as DNA: TGTGCCAGCTCACCACCTTCTGTTGACAAGGGGGGCGGCAATGAGCAGTTCTTC. Its translation: CASSPPSVDKGGGNEQFF.

A few counts support this clonotype. The rearrangement joins TRBV5-1 to TRBJ2-2, with 9 bases identical to TRBD2. Germline V gene sequence: CDR1 SGHRS, CDR2 YFSETQ. V trimming: 4 bases; J trimming: 5 bases; junction bases outside the gene matches: 3. This CDR3 is 14 amino acids long. CDR3 loop: CASSTGLATGELFF. The CDR3, as DNA: TGCGCCAGCAGCACGGGACTAGCTACCGGGGAGCTGTTTTTT.

This clonotype was seen a handful of times. V gene TRBV10-3 combines with J gene TRBJ2-7, with 9 bases lining up with TRBD2. The CDR3 covers 14 residues. Germline V CDR1 and CDR2: ENHRY, SYGVKD. With V trimmed by 6 bases and J by 0 bases, 3 bases remained unmatched. The CDR3 sequence: CAIRGTSPSYEQYF. The DNA for the CDR3 is TGTGCCATCAGAGGGACTAGCCCCTCCTACGAGCAGTACTTC.

This clonotype occurred a few times. The chain has TRBV29-1 and TRBJ2-1, with 9 bases aligning to TRBD2. The V gene's germline CDR1 is SQVTM and CDR2 ANQGSEA. There are 13 residues in the CDR3. The ends lost 7 bases at V and 6 bases at J; junction bases unmatched: 7. The CDR3 bases are TGCAGCGCAGCGGGGGGCAAAAGCAATGAGCAGTTCTTC. Translating gives CSAAGGKSNEQFF.

V gene TRBV9 combines with J gene TRBJ2-1; D is unresolved. The CDR3 has 13 amino acids. Germline CDR1 SGDLS, CDR2 YYNGEE. Trimming took off 0 bases at V and 9 bases at J, with 10 bases between the two ends. The CDR3 region is CASSVEVPSEQFF. For the CDR3, the DNA is TGTGCCAGCAGCGTAGAGGTACCCAGTGAGCAGTTCTTC.

The V gene is TRBV2, the J gene TRBJ1-1, with D possibly TRBD1 on 5 matching bases. The germline V and J ends were trimmed by 7 bases and 1 base, with 13 bases remaining between them. This CDR3 is 14 amino acids long. The germline gives CDR1 SNHLY, CDR2 FYNNEI. This CDR3 is CASKQGAKNTEAFF. CDR3 bases: TGTGCCAGCAAGCAAGGGGCGAAGAACACTGAAGCTTTCTTT.

V is TRBV30 and J is TRBJ1-5; D gene ambiguous. With 1 base removed from V and 2 bases from J, the gap between germline ends came to 9 bases. Germline CDR1 reads GTSNPN; CDR2 reads SVGIG (reference sequence). The CDR3 is 14 residues long. The CDR3 region is CAWSGAVGNQPQHF. The DNA for the CDR3 is TGTGCCTGGAGTGGGGCTGTCGGCAATCAGCCCCAGCATTTT.

This clonotype was seen ten or more times. The J gene is TRBJ1-2, the V gene TRBV12-3 or TRBV12-4; no clear D gene. V shed 5 bases and J shed 8 bases, with 12 bases lying between them. CDR3 length: 12 amino acids. The CDR3 nucleotides read TGTGCCAGCAGTCCGGGGATGGGGGGCTACACCTTC. Residues: CASSPGMGGYTF.

The chain employs TRBV5-1 and TRBJ2-1; D is undetermined. Germline CDR1 and CDR2: SGHRS and YFSETQ. V shed 4 bases and J shed 2 bases, with 4 bases lying between them. The CDR3 runs 12 residues. The CDR3 protein is CASSETYNEQFF. The CDR3 coding sequence is TGCGCCAGCAGCGAGACCTACAATGAGCAGTTCTTC.

The rearrangement joins TRBV6-2 or TRBV6-3 to TRBJ2-7; D gene ambiguous. Germline V gives CDR1 MNHEY, CDR2 SVGEGT. The V and J ends lost 7 bases and 0 bases respectively, with 10 bases between them. CDR3 length: 13 amino acids. The CDR3 nucleotides read TGTGCCAGCATCCACTCGGACTCCTACGAGCAGTACTTC. This encodes CASIHSDSYEQYF.

V gene TRBV12-3 or TRBV12-4 combines with J gene TRBJ2-1, with TRBD1 matching over 10 bases. J lost 6 bases, V lost 5 bases, and 7 bases had no gene match. The CDR3 loop spans 15 amino acids. The CDR3 sequence is CASSTDRGPGNEQFF. The DNA of the CDR3 is TGTGCCAGCAGTACCGACAGGGGGCCTGGCAATGAGCAGTTCTTC.

CDR3 sequence: CASSDRGRNTEAFF. DNA for the CDR3: TGTGCCAGCAGTGACCGGGGAAGGAACACTGAAGCTTTCTTT. The chain carries TRBV2 and TRBJ1-1, with D hard to call. Trimming took 3 bases from V and 1 from J, leaving 9 bases between them. CDR1 and CDR2 from the germline V gene are SNHLY and FYNNEI. There are 14 residues in the CDR3.

The V call is TRBV7-6, the J call TRBJ2-2; no clear D. Trimming pared 6 bases from V and 2 bases from J, leaving 7 bases between. From germline, CDR1 is SGHVS and CDR2 FNYEAQ. This CDR3 is built from 13 residues. CDR3 DNA sequence: TGTGCCAGCAGTTCGGTTAACACCGGGGAGCTGTTTTTT. Its translation: CASSSVNTGELFF.